The rows below give T cell receptor beta chains drawn from one sample of a study of OX40 agonist ivuxolimab in advanced cancers. Clones were sequenced by immunoSEQ multiplex PCR, and TCRdb holds only the in-frame ones, with some missing. The sample includes tens of thousands of clones, approximately 90% of them seen just once. The starting material was CD4+ or CD8+ T cells sorted from blood, obtained in a trial of the OX40 agonist ivuxolimab. The receptors originated from an adult with an advanced solid tumor such as melanoma, head and neck, liver or kidney cancer. CDR3s include the opening cysteine and the closing phenylalanine or tryptophan. Each record gives: clone size, D gene, J gene, V gene, CDR3 DNA, CDR3 protein. D genes are given only for firm matches. Clone sizes are given selectively: once, few, many, or a class where the clone is expanded.

>.|.|TRBJ2-1|TRBV28
TGTGCCAGCAGTCCCACCGGGACTCCGTACAATGAGCAGTTCTTC
CASSPTGTPYNEQFF
>.|.|TRBJ2-3|TRBV28
TGTGCCAGCAAGCCGCCCCGCAGGGGATACACAGATACGCAGTATTTT
CASKPPRRGYTDTQYF
>.|TRBD2|TRBJ2-2|TRBV5-4
TGTGCCAGCAGTCATGAAACTAGCGGGGGGGCCTTCGGGGAGCTGTTTTTT
CASSHETSGGAFGELFF
>.|TRBD2|TRBJ2-7|TRBV10-3
TGTGCCATCAGTGTTCGCGGGGGGAGCTCCTACGAGCAGTACTTC
CAISVRGGSSYEQYF
>once|.|TRBJ2-1|TRBV10-2
TGCGCCAGCAGTGAGTCGGTCCAACTAGACAACTACAATGAGCAGTTCTTC
CASSESVQLDNYNEQFF
>.|.|TRBJ2-7|TRBV4-3
TGCGCCAGCAGCCAAGTAGATACCTACGAGCAGTACTTC
CASSQVDTYEQYF
>.|TRBD1|TRBJ1-1|TRBV4-3
TGCGCCAGCAGCCAAGATCAGGGGCAGGGGGCGATGAACACTGAAGCTTTCTTT
CASSQDQGQGAMNTEAFF
>.|TRBD1|TRBJ1-2|TRBV7-9
TGTGCCAGCAGCGGGGGCCCCGGACAGGGGGCGGGTGGCTACACCTTC
CASSGGPGQGAGGYTF
>.|TRBD1|TRBJ2-7|TRBV11-2
TGTGCCAGCAGCTCGACAGGGGACGAGCAGTACTTC
CASSSTGDEQYF
>.|.|TRBJ1-2|TRBV27
TGTGCCAGCAGTTTCGGAGGGGACTATGGCTACACCTTC
CASSFGGDYGYTF
>.|.|TRBJ2-1|TRBV7-2
TGTGCCAGCGAACATCTTGGCAATGAGCAGTTCTTC
CASEHLGNEQFF
>.|.|TRBJ2-6|TRBV13
TGTGCCAGCAGCCCGCCCGAGAGGAAAGCTTCTGGGGCCAACGTCCTGACTTTC
CASSPPERKASGANVLTF
>.|.|TRBJ1-5|TRBV27
TGTGCCAGCAGTTCCTTCAAGGACCGAACCAATCAGCCCCAGCATTTT
CASSSFKDRTNQPQHF
>.|.|TRBJ2-5|TRBV5-8
TGTGCCAGCAGCCTGGAAGGGGGAGAGACCCAGTACTTC
CASSLEGGETQYF
>.|.|TRBJ1-4|TRBV27
TGTGCCAGCAGTTCAGGGTCTAATGAAAAACTGTTTTTT
CASSSGSNEKLFF
>.|.|TRBJ1-4|TRBV7-9
TGTGCCAGCAGCTTAGATGCGACAACTAATGAAAAACTGTTTTTT
CASSLDATTNEKLFF
>.|.|TRBJ2-2|TRBV4-3
TGCGCCAGCAGCCAAGTAGGCAGCAACCCCACCGGGGAGCTGTTTTTT
CASSQVGSNPTGELFF
>.|TRBD2|TRBJ2-2|TRBV9
TGTGCCAGCAGGCCCACTAGCGAACCCACCGGGGAGCTGTTTTTT
CASRPTSEPTGELFF
>.|.|TRBJ1-1|TRBV28
TGTGCCAGCAGTGGGGACCGCTACACTGAAGCTTTCTTT
CASSGDRYTEAFF
>.|.|TRBJ1-6|TRBV4-3
TGCGCCAGCAGCCAAGATCGTGGCACCTATAATTCACCCCTCCACTTT
CASSQDRGTYNSPLHF
>.|TRBD1|TRBJ2-1|TRBV29-1
TGCAGCGTTAAACGAACAGGGGGTATGGATGAGCAGTTCTTC
CSVKRTGGMDEQFF
>.|TRBD2|TRBJ2-3|TRBV7-3
TGTGCCAGCAGCTTAAACGTGGCTAGCGGGGGGCAAGATACGCAGTATTTT
CASSLNVASGGQDTQYF
>.|TRBD2|TRBJ2-7|TRBV4-1
TGCGCCAGCAGCCTAGCCGGGACTAGCGGGCAGAGCTACGAGCAGTACTTC
CASSLAGTSGQSYEQYF
>.|.|TRBJ1-1|TRBV6-5
TGTGCCAGCAGCCACGGCGCCGGGGGCACTGAAGCTTTCTTT
CASSHGAGGTEAFF
>.|TRBD1|TRBJ1-1|TRBV7-8
TGTGCCAGCAGCTTAGGGACAGGGATGAACACTGAAGCTTTCTTT
CASSLGTGMNTEAFF
>.|.|TRBJ2-5|TRBV6-6
TGTGCCAGCAATCCACTAGCTATTGGGCAGACCCAGTACTTC
CASNPLAIGQTQYF
>.|.|TRBJ1-6|TRBV4-1
TGCGCCAGCAGCCAAGAGCCGGGGGGGAATTCACCCCTCCACTTT
CASSQEPGGNSPLHF
>.|.|TRBJ2-7|TRBV4-2
TGTGCCAGCAGAGCTCCAACTACCTACGAGCAGTACTTC
CASRAPTTYEQYF
>.|.|TRBJ2-6|TRBV7-2
TGTGCCAGCAGCTTAGGAAGTTCTGGGGCCAACGTCCTGACTTTC
CASSLGSSGANVLTF
>.|.|TRBJ2-5|TRBV5-6
TGTGCCAGCAGTTCCGGGTCACAAGAGACCCAGTACTTC
CASSSGSQETQYF
>.|.|TRBJ2-7|TRBV9
TGTGCCAGCAGCGCAGGGGACAGCGTCGGGGGGAACGAGCAGTACTTC
CASSAGDSVGGNEQYF
>.|TRBD1|TRBJ2-1|TRBV27
TGTGCCAGCAGTTCCTTGGGACAGGGGGAGGACAATGAGCAGTTCTTC
CASSSLGQGEDNEQFF
>few|.|TRBJ1-6|TRBV19
TGTGCCAGTAGTCCGGGGGGCTCGGCTTCACCCCTCCACTTT
CASSPGGSASPLHF
>.|TRBD2|TRBJ2-7|TRBV28
TGTGCCAGCAGTTCCCTCACTAGCGGGGTCTCCTACGAGCAGTACTTC
CASSSLTSGVSYEQYF
>.|.|TRBJ2-1|TRBV10-1
TGCGCCAGCAGTGAGATGGGAGGCTCCTACAATGAGCAGTTCTTC
CASSEMGGSYNEQFF
>.|TRBD1|TRBJ1-5|TRBV19
TGTGCCAGTAGTTACCGGGACAGGGGTTATCAGCCCCAGCATTTT
CASSYRDRGYQPQHF
>.|.|TRBJ1-6|TRBV10-3
TGTGCCATCAGTGAGCTAGGGCCACCCCTCCACTTT
CAISELGPPLHF
>.|.|TRBJ2-5|TRBV14
TGTGCCAGCAGCCAAGTCAGTATAGAAGAGACCCAGTACTTC
CASSQVSIEETQYF
>once|.|TRBJ1-5|TRBV28
TGTGCCAGCAGTCCCGAGTCTGAGGGGTCCAATCAGCCCCAGCATTTT
CASSPESEGSNQPQHF
>.|TRBD2|TRBJ2-7|TRBV5-5
TGTGCCAGCAGCTTGAGCGGGGCCTACGAGCAGTACTTC
CASSLSGAYEQYF